This note documents a single TCR beta chain sequence. Its target is not known. Primers for the PCR totalled 60 Vbeta and 13 Jbeta. Generated by immunoSEQ multiplex PCR, the TCRdb table keeps only in-frame clones and is missing some. The sample contains approximately 260,000 clones, around nine tenths of which appear only once. This sample is part of a study of cytomegalovirus exposure and HLA in healthy donors. Study-wide results and limits: Both high specificity and high sensitivity reportedly marked the classifier's diagnosis of cytomegalovirus status.

The receptor was isolated from a girl between 2 and 10 years old in good health and CMV-seronegative. The sequenced sample was PBMCs.

CDR3 sequence reads: CASRWGEGGGEQYF. The CDR3, as DNA: TGCGCCAGCAGATGGGGGGAGGGCGGGGGCGAGCAGTACTTC. The rearrangement joins TRBV10-2 to TRBJ2-7; 7 bases line up with TRBD2. V lost 6 bases and J lost 6; bases outside the gene matches: 11. In germline, CDR1 is WSHSY, CDR2 SAAADI. The CDR3 covers 14 residues.